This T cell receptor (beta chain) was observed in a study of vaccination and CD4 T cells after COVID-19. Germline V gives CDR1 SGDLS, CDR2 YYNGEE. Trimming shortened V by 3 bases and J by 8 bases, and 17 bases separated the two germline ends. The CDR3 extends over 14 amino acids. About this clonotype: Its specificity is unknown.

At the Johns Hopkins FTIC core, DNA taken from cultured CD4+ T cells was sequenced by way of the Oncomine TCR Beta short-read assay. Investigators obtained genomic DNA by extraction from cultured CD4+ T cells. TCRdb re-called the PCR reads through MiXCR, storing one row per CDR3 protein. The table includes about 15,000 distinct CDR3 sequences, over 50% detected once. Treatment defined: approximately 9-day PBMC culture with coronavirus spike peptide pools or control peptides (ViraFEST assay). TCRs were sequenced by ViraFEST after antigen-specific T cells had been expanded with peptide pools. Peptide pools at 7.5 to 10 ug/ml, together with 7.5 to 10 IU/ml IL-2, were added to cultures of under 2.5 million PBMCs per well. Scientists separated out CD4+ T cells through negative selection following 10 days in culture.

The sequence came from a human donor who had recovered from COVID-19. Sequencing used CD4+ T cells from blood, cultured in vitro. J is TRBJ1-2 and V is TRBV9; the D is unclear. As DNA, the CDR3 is TGTGCCAGCAGCGCTTACACGGGAGGAGGCGGCTACACCTTC. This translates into CASSAYTGGGGYTF.